The 22 T cell receptor beta chains below all came from one sample that was sequenced in a study of HIV-infected patients and healthy controls. Around 450 ng RNA was reverse transcribed with alpha and beta constant-region primers. Alpha and beta chain libraries were made separately by chain-specific third strand synthesis with multiplexing indices. TCRdb fed the 5' RACE reads into MiXCR, producing one record per CDR3 protein. The sample yields a few thousand distinct CDR3 sequences, approximately 15% seen once. Roughly three months, about 14 weeks, into antiretroviral therapy, follow-up blood was collected. All unsorted peripheral T cells were captured because whole blood was used without fractionation. Sequencing used blood, obtained during antiretroviral therapy. These receptors all stem from an adult with HIV infection.

Sample share makes this clonotype medium-sized. The chain employs TRBV14 and TRBJ2-7; the match to TRBD2 covers 11 bases. J was trimmed by 6 bases and V by 0 bases; bases with no gene match: 7. The CDR3 consists of 16 residues. Germline CDR1 and CDR2: SGHDN and FVKESK. The CDR3 loop reads CASSQDYGLAGTEQYF. In DNA form, the CDR3 reads TGTGCCAGCAGCCAAGATTATGGACTAGCGGGCACCGAGCAGTACTTC. The whole variable domain, remainder taken from reference TRBV14 and TRBJ2-7, is EAGVTQFPSHSVIEKGQTVTLRCDPISGHDNLYWYRRVMGKEIKFLLHFVKESKQDESGMPNNRFLAERTGGTYSTLKVQPAELEDSGVYFCASSQDYGLAGTEQYFGPGTRLTVT.

By sample fraction, this clonotype is medium-sized. One junction end does not reproduce the germline sequence, and a read error may be involved. V is TRBV7-2 and J is TRBJ1-2; tentative D call: TRBD1 (5 bases). The V gene's germline CDR1 is SGHTA and CDR2 FQGNSA. This CDR3 spans 16 amino acids. For the CDR3, the DNA is TGTGCCAGCAGCTTAGAACAGGCAATTACTAACTATGTCTACACCTTC. It codes for CASSLEQAITNYVYTF.

This clonotype ranks as medium-sized (0.01 to 0.1%). The V and J genes are TRBV10-3 and TRBJ2-7; D is perhaps TRBD1 or TRBD2 (7 bases each). The CDR3 length is 14 residues. CDR1 is ENHRY and CDR2 is SYGVKD in the germline V gene. Trimming removed 4 bases from V and 5 bases from J, with 15 bases in between. The CDR3 DNA reads as TGTGCCATCAGTGGGGAGGGGGCCAGGGACGAGCAGTACTTC. Protein sequence: CAISGEGARDEQYF.

By sample fraction, this clonotype is medium-sized. The chain links TRBV7-9 to TRBJ1-1; a weak D match, TRBD1 (5 bases). CDR3 length: 14 residues. Germline CDR1 and CDR2: SEHNR and FQNEAQ (reference sequence). The V end was cut by 0 bases, the J end by 11 bases, with 16 bases between. The CDR3 loop is CASSLAFGTARAFF. In DNA, the CDR3 is TGTGCCAGCAGCTTAGCCTTCGGGACTGCTAGGGCTTTCTTT.

This clonotype counts as large (0.1 to 1%). The chain recombines TRBV5-1 with TRBJ2-3, with D perhaps matching TRBD2 (5 bases). Germline V gene lookup returns CDR1 SGHRS and CDR2 YFSETQ. V was trimmed by 0 bases and J by 4 bases, leaving 24 bases between them. The CDR3 has 19 amino acids. The CDR3 sequence: CASSLAVRAAPGQPDTQYF. Here the CDR3 DNA reads TGCGCCAGCAGCTTGGCCGTGAGGGCGGCCCCAGGTCAACCAGATACGCAGTATTTT.

In its sample, this clonotype ranks as medium-sized. The chain links TRBV3-1 to TRBJ2-1, with unresolved D. Germline V gene lookup returns CDR1 LGHDT and CDR2 YNNKEL (reference sequence). Trimming removed 0 bases at V and 10 bases at J, with 7 bases between. This CDR3 has 12 amino acids. In nucleotides, the CDR3 is TGTGCCAGCAGCCAAGATCGGATAGAGCAGTTCTTC. Translation gives CASSQDRIEQFF.

Note on this clonotype: This clone may be a read error of a much larger clone one base away. The chain employs TRBV12-3 or TRBV12-4 and TRBJ1-5; D not certain. The CDR3 covers 15 residues. Here the CDR3 reads CASSPATSTNQAQHF. Written as DNA, the CDR3 is TGTGCCAGCAGTCCCGCGACATCGACAAATCAGGCCCAGCATTTT.

In its sample, this clonotype was seen many times. V is TRBV2 and J is TRBJ1-4, with a weak D call TRBD1 (6 bases). This CDR3 contains 16 residues. In germline, CDR1 is SNHLY, CDR2 FYNNEI. V was trimmed by 6 bases and J by 8 bases, leaving 22 bases between them. Here the CDR3 reads CASSPKILGHTEKLFF. The CDR3 DNA is TGTGCCAGCAGCCCAAAGATCTTGGGACATACGGAAAAACTGTTTTTT. Variable domain in full (rest from reference TRBV2 and TRBJ1-4): EPEVTQTPSHQVTQMGQEVILRCVPISNHLYFYWYRQILGQKVEFLVSFYNNEISEKSEIFDDQFSVERPDGSNFTLKIRSTKLEDSAMYFCASSPKILGHTEKLFFGSGTQLSVL.

In its sample, this clonotype ranks as large. At one end the junction does not follow the germline gene, possibly because of a read error. Here the CDR3 reads CASSEKGLAGIF. The CDR3 DNA follows: TGTGCCAGCAGTGAAAAGGGGTTAGCGGGGATTTTC. The chain couples TRBV2 to TRBJ2-7; 8 nucleotides agree with TRBD2. Per germline, CDR1 SNHLY and CDR2 FYNNEI. This CDR3 has 12 residues.

This clonotype was detected only a few times. This chain connects TRBV6-5 to TRBJ1-1; 7 positions match TRBD1. Trimming removed 2 bases from V and 6 bases from J; junction bases left unmatched: 3. Looked up from germline, CDR1 is MNHEY and CDR2 is SVGAGI. The CDR3 loop spans 13 amino acids. CDR3 residues: CASSYRQGAEAFF. CDR3 nucleotide sequence: TGTGCCAGCAGTTACCGTCAGGGGGCTGAAGCTTTCTTT.

This clonotype is categorized as large (0.1 to 1%). The chain employs TRBV11-1 and TRBJ2-1, with 11 bases aligning to TRBD2. The CDR3 runs to 15 residues. The ends lost 3 bases at V and 6 bases at J; junction bases unmatched: 4. Germline loops: CDR1 SGHAT, CDR2 FQDESV (reference sequence). The CDR3: CASSFTSGSLNEQFF. The DNA for the CDR3 is TGTGCCAGCAGCTTTACTAGCGGGAGCCTCAATGAGCAGTTCTTC.

This clonotype ranks as medium-sized. The genes are TRBV24-1 and TRBJ1-5; D not certain. Trimming took off 1 base at V and 4 bases at J, with 13 bases between the two ends. This CDR3 spans 16 amino acids. Germline CDR1 KGHDR, CDR2 SFDVKD. The CDR3 region has the DNA TGTGCCACCAGTGATTTTAAAGGCGAGAAAAATCAGCCCCAGCATTTT. Its protein is CATSDFKGEKNQPQHF.

This clonotype is termed medium-sized. The chain uses TRBV12-3 or TRBV12-4 and TRBJ1-3; D gene uncertain. Trimming stripped 1 base from V and 8 bases from J, with 18 bases between. The CDR3 consists of 16 residues. The CDR3 DNA follows: TGTGCCAGCAGTTTAGATCTTCCGGGCGTTGCGGACACCATATATTTT. As protein: CASSLDLPGVADTIYF.

By share, this clonotype counts as medium-sized. The rearrangement uses TRBV3-1 and TRBJ1-1; D is unclear. Looked up from germline, CDR1 is LGHDT and CDR2 is YNNKEL (reference sequence). Deletions cut 6 bases from V and 4 bases from J, with 9 bases between. The length of the CDR3 is 12 residues. In DNA form, the CDR3 reads TGTGCCAGCAGACGGGCAGGCACTGAAGCTTTCTTT. Amino acids: CASRRAGTEAFF.

The chain employs TRBV6-5 and TRBJ1-4; D not certain. Trimming took 8 bases from V and 7 from J, leaving 11 bases between them. This CDR3 spans 12 amino acids. Per germline, CDR1 MNHEY and CDR2 SVGAGI. As DNA, the CDR3 is TGTGCCAGCCAGGCCTTGGGTGAAAAACTGTTTTTT. This gives the protein CASQALGEKLFF.

Sample share makes this clonotype medium-sized. The rearrangement joins TRBV6-1 to TRBJ1-1, with D uncertain. V was pared by 2 bases and J by 11 bases, with 15 bases between. Germline values: CDR1 MNHNS, CDR2 SASEGT. CDR3 length: 13 amino acids. Here the CDR3 reads CASSEWEPTTAFF. CDR3 nucleotides: TGTGCCAGCAGTGAATGGGAACCCACTACGGCTTTCTTT.

About this clonotype itself: This could be a read error, since a much larger clone is one nucleotide away. The chain links TRBV6-5 to TRBJ2-1; D perhaps matches TRBD1 (5 bases). The germline CDR1 and CDR2 sequences are MNHEY and SVGAGI. V was shortened by 10 bases and J by 0 bases, with 16 bases between the two germline ends. The CDR3 is 15 amino acids. CDR3 sequence: CAISLQASSYNEQFF. CDR3 nucleotides: TGTGCCATCAGCCTACAGGCGAGCTCCTACAATGAGCAGTTCTTC.

Relative to its sample, this clonotype is medium-sized (0.01 to 0.1%). The chain has TRBV2 and TRBJ2-1; the D gene is possibly TRBD2 (5 bases). CDR3 length: 15 residues. Germline V gene data show CDR1 as SNHLY and CDR2 as FYNNEI. Trimming left V 6 bases short and J 0 bases short, with 12 bases between. The CDR3 here is CASRDSVSSYNEQFF. CDR3 in DNA: TGTGCCAGCAGAGATAGCGTCAGCTCCTACAATGAGCAGTTCTTC.

The chain recombines TRBV3-1 with TRBJ1-5, with TRBD1 matching over 7 bases. Germline assignment: CDR1 LGHDT and CDR2 YNNKEL (reference sequence). Germline trimming cut 1 base from V and 0 bases from J; bases unmatched to any gene: 6. The CDR3 has 17 amino acids. CDR3 loop: CASSQVEGAYSNQPQHF. The CDR3, as DNA: TGTGCCAGCAGCCAAGTGGAGGGGGCGTATAGCAATCAGCCCCAGCATTTT.

Regarding this clonotype: A much larger clone differs by one base, so this may be a read error. This chain connects TRBV6-1 to TRBJ1-5; a possible D gene is TRBD1 (6 bases). Germline V gene sequence: CDR1 MNHNS, CDR2 SASEGT. This CDR3 is built from 16 residues. Trimming left V 7 bases short and J 3 bases short, with 19 bases between. CDR3 protein: CASTQDSGGANQPQHF. CDR3 nucleotide sequence: TGTGCCAGCACCCAGGACAGCGGAGGGGCCAATCAGCCCCAGCATTTT.

This clonotype was counted many times. The J gene is TRBJ2-3, the V gene TRBV6-2 or TRBV6-3, with 10 bases matching TRBD1. V trimming: 10 bases; J trimming: 2 bases; junction bases outside the gene matches: 6. The CDR3 extends over 14 amino acids. Germline CDR1 is MNHEY and CDR2 is SVGEGT. CDR3 amino acids: CATTGTGDTDTQYF. Here the CDR3 DNA reads TGTGCCACGACCGGGACAGGGGACACAGATACGCAGTATTTT.

This clonotype is labeled as medium-sized (0.01 to 0.1%). The J gene is TRBJ2-1, the V gene TRBV5-5; D possibly corresponds to TRBD1 (6 bases). The germline CDR1 and CDR2 sequences are SGHKS and YYEKEE (reference sequence). The CDR3 extends over 14 amino acids. V lost 4 bases to trimming and J lost 5 bases, with 13 bases between them. This CDR3 reads CASSVQGDDNEQFF. The CDR3 nucleotides read TGTGCCAGCAGCGTACAGGGAGATGACAATGAGCAGTTCTTC.